This entry concerns a single TCR beta chain. The antigen is not known. The sample originates from a study of cytomegalovirus exposure and HLA in healthy donors. General study results and limits: Researchers catalogued some 160 TCR beta chains as cytomegalovirus-associated.

Primers included in the PCR were 60 Vbeta and 13 Jbeta primers. Sequencing used immunoSEQ multiplex PCR; TCRdb keeps in-frame clones, though not all of them. This table holds 200,000 or so clones. The sample was PBMCs. The source is a boy between 5 and 17 years old in good health and CMV-seronegative.

The CDR3: CASGLDRDRLNQPQHF. The CDR3 nucleotides read TGTGCTAGTGGTTTGGACCGGGACAGGCTCAATCAGCCCCAGCATTTT. The chain links TRBV12-5 to TRBJ1-5; 8 nucleotides agree with TRBD1. V was pared by 1 base and J by 3 bases, with 5 bases of the junction left unmatched. CDR1 and CDR2 from the germline V gene are LGHNT and FRNRAP. This CDR3 contains 16 residues.